One TCR beta chain is described in this entry. Libraries were prepared by immunoSEQ multiplex PCR; TCRdb keeps only in-frame clonotypes and omits some of them. The sample lists about 73,000 clones, around 92% occurring once. J gave up 8 bases and V 6 bases, and 10 bases lay outside the gene matches. CDR1 is LNHDA and CDR2 is SQIVND in the germline V gene (reference sequence). CDR3 size: 15 residues. This sample was taken from a study of T cell changes during pregnancy in multiple sclerosis. The clonotype was recovered from a female donor in good health, enrolled as a control in a pregnancy study. The chain joins TRBV19 to TRBJ1-6; 7 nucleotides align to TRBD1. This sample comprised peripheral blood, obtained in the third trimester of pregnancy. CDR3 amino acids: CASSRDSRWDSPLHF. As DNA, the CDR3 is TGTGCCAGTAGCAGGGACAGCCGGTGGGATTCACCCCTCCACTTT.